This TCR beta chain came from a study of blood T cell repertoires in COVID-19. Turning to the study itself: Sites across the United States, Italy and Spain contributed samples from acute and convalescent COVID-19.

Original handling: Nucleated cell counts were estimated from reference gene primer amplification. The assay was immunoSEQ multiplex PCR, and TCRdb's table has in-frame clones only and misses some. V and J calls and clone size follow that table, whereas D and trimming were derived from the DNA. The sample holds fewer than 500,000 clones, about 85% seen once. The TCR sequence derives from a woman aged 18-29 years with acute COVID-19. Sequenced sample: PBMCs or T cells enriched from blood (not recorded which).

CDR3 protein: CSVEVETANTGELFF. The CDR3, as DNA: TGCAGCGTTGAGGTGGAGACGGCGAACACCGGGGAGCTGTTTTTT. This sequence joins TRBV29-1 and TRBJ2-2; the D is unclear. Germline CDR1 is SQVTM and CDR2 is ANQGSEA. This CDR3 has 15 residues. V lost 3 bases and J 0 bases, leaving 11 bases between the germline ends.